The 10 T cell receptor beta chains reported below all come from one sample, sequenced in a study of cytomegalovirus exposure and HLA in healthy donors. TCRdb's copy holds only in-frame clones and misses some; the assay was immunoSEQ multiplex PCR. In the table there are over 150,000 clones, 75% to 90% of which are singletons. Material for sequencing was PBMCs. Receptors were obtained from a woman aged 18-29 years in good health and CMV-seronegative.

V gene TRBV15 combines with J gene TRBJ1-5; a weak D match, TRBD1 (6 bases). V lost 3 bases to trimming and J lost 4 bases, with 13 bases between them. CDR1 is LNHNV and CDR2 is YYDKDF in the germline V gene (reference sequence). The CDR3 length is 15 residues. CDR3 residues: CATSRSSTGNQPQHF. The CDR3, as DNA: TGTGCCACCAGCAGGAGCTCTACAGGGAATCAGCCCCAGCATTTT.

The J gene is TRBJ1-2, the V gene TRBV7-3, with TRBD1 matching 7 bases. Germline assignment: CDR1 SGHTA and CDR2 FQGTGA. This CDR3 spans 13 amino acids. The J segment lost 14 bases and the V segment lost 4 bases, leaving 13 bases of the junction unmatched. CDR3 sequence: CASSSKLGTETTF. For the CDR3, the DNA is TGTGCCAGCAGCTCGAAACTTGGGACAGAAACGACCTTC.

The V call is TRBV6-1, the J call TRBJ1-5; D is possibly TRBD1 (5 bases). Trimming stripped 4 bases from V and 11 bases from J, with 21 bases between. This CDR3 has 15 residues. The germline CDR1 and CDR2 sequences are MNHNS and SASEGT. The CDR3 sequence is CASSVQLGGSSAQHF. The CDR3 DNA reads TGTGCCAGCAGTGTCCAACTTGGGGGGAGCTCAGCCCAGCATTTT.

CDR3 amino acids: CASSSPEGPNEKLFF. For the CDR3, the DNA is TGCGCCAGCAGTTCCCCGGAGGGACCGAATGAAAAACTGTTTTTT. The V call is TRBV10-2, the J call TRBJ1-4; D might be TRBD1 (5 bases). Trimming pared 5 bases from V and 5 bases from J, leaving 15 bases between. Germline V gives CDR1 WSHSY, CDR2 SAAADI. The length of the CDR3 is 15 residues.

This rearrangement joins TRBV5-4 to TRBJ2-3; no clear D. V was pared by 0 bases and J by 3 bases, with 5 bases between. The CDR3 spans 13 residues. Germline V gene lookup returns CDR1 SGHNT and CDR2 YYREEE (reference sequence). CDR3 amino acids: CASSLDPTDTQYF. The CDR3 DNA sequence: TGTGCCAGCAGCTTGGATCCGACAGATACGCAGTATTTT.

V is TRBV4-1 and J is TRBJ2-5, with D unresolved. CDR3 length: 14 residues. Per germline, CDR1 MGHRA and CDR2 YSYEKL. With 1 base removed from V and 3 bases from J, the gap between germline ends came to 9 bases. The CDR3, as DNA: TGCGCCAGCAGCCAAGGGCAGGTCAAAGAGACCCAGTACTTC. This sequence encodes CASSQGQVKETQYF.

The chain links TRBV2 to TRBJ1-1; D uncertain. This CDR3 has 11 amino acids. V lost 6 bases to trimming and J lost 10 bases, with 12 bases between them. Germline CDR1 is SNHLY and CDR2 is FYNNEI. CDR3 nucleotide sequence: TGTGCCAGCAGGAATCGGGTGGGAGCTTTCTTT. Translating gives CASRNRVGAFF.

The chain carries TRBV9 and TRBJ1-1; D gene uncertain. CDR3 size: 15 residues. CDR1 and CDR2 (germline): SGDLS, YYNGEE. Trimming removed 0 bases at V and 3 bases at J, with 12 bases between. This CDR3 is CASSVGWQAYTEAFF. Here the CDR3 DNA reads TGTGCCAGCAGCGTAGGGTGGCAGGCTTACACTGAAGCTTTCTTT.

The chain is built from TRBV7-2 and TRBJ1-3, with TRBD1 matching over 8 bases. J lost 1 base, V lost 2 bases, and 7 bases had no gene match. Germline CDR1 SGHTA, CDR2 FQGNSA. The CDR3 has 17 residues. CDR3 in amino acids: CASSLIKTGASGNTIYF. The CDR3 DNA sequence: TGTGCCAGCAGCTTAATAAAGACAGGGGCATCTGGAAACACCATATATTTT.

J is TRBJ1-2 and V is TRBV6-1, with D possibly matching TRBD1 (5 bases). Germline V lookup: CDR1 MNHNS, CDR2 SASEGT. Trimming removed 10 bases at V and 4 bases at J, with 19 bases between. The CDR3 is 14 residues long. This chain's CDR3 is CATSAGGSPYGYTF. For the CDR3, the DNA is TGTGCCACCTCAGCGGGGGGGAGCCCCTATGGCTACACCTTC.